The 27 T cell receptor beta chains given below trace back to one sample, sequenced in a study of blood T cell repertoires in COVID-19. Assay: immunoSEQ multiplex PCR; the TCRdb copy retains only in-frame clones and omits some. The sample gives around 160,000 clones, around 84% of which show up once; approximately 18% is in the top ten. The sample was peripheral blood. These receptors originate from a woman at least 80 years old with acute or convalescent COVID-19.

This chain links TRBV7-6 with TRBJ2-1, with 9 bases identical to TRBD2. CDR1 and CDR2 from the germline V gene are SGHVS and FNYEAQ. The CDR3 runs 16 residues. Trimming removed 1 base from V and 4 bases from J; junction bases left unmatched: 5. DNA of the CDR3: TGTGCCAGCAGCTTAGAAGCGGGGGGTGGGTACAATGAGCAGTTCTTC. Protein: CASSLEAGGGYNEQFF.

The rearrangement joins TRBV19 to TRBJ1-5; D gene ambiguous. V lost 6 bases and J lost 1, with 10 bases in between. Germline assignment: CDR1 LNHDA and CDR2 SQIVND (reference sequence). The length of the CDR3 is 14 residues. CDR3 DNA sequence: TGTGCCAGTAGGAGGGTAGGGAGCAATCAGCCCCAGCATTTT. This encodes CASRRVGSNQPQHF.

This chain joins TRBV7-3 and TRBJ2-3; tentatively, D is TRBD2 (6 bases). There are 17 residues in the CDR3. Trimming pared 5 bases from V and 0 bases from J, leaving 18 bases between. The germline gives CDR1 SGHTA, CDR2 FQGTGA. CDR3 protein: CASSMGRDSISTDTQYF. CDR3 sequence (DNA): TGTGCCAGCAGCATGGGCCGGGACTCGATAAGCACAGATACGCAGTATTTT.

The gene calls are TRBV9 and TRBJ2-3, with TRBD1 as a possible D gene (5 bases). This CDR3 spans 16 amino acids. Germline lookup yields CDR1 SGDLS and CDR2 YYNGEE. V lost 0 bases and J 0 bases, leaving 11 bases between the germline ends. The CDR3 loop is CASSVDARVSTDTQYF. The CDR3 DNA reads TGTGCCAGCAGCGTAGATGCCAGGGTGAGCACAGATACGCAGTATTTT. The full variable domain, completed using reference TRBV9 and TRBJ2-3, is DSGVTQTPKHLITATGQRVTLRCSPRSGDLSVYWYQQSLDQGLQFLIQYYNGEERAKGNILERFSAQQFPDLHSELNLSSLELGDSALYFCASSVDARVSTDTQYFGPGTRLTVL.

This clone was seen only once. CDR3 DNA: TGTGCCAGCAGCGTAGGAGGGGGCACCGATTCACCCCTCCACTTT. Amino acid sequence: CASSVGGGTDSPLHF. This chain joins TRBV9 and TRBJ1-6; 7 bases align to TRBD1. Germline CDR1 and CDR2: SGDLS and YYNGEE. This CDR3 region has 15 residues. After removal of 0 bases from V and 8 bases from J, the junction contained 5 bases not matched to a gene.

This chain joins TRBV28 and TRBJ1-1, with 11 bases aligning to TRBD1. The V segment lost 10 bases and the J segment 3 bases; nucleotides outside the gene matches: 7. The CDR3 runs 14 residues. Germline lookup yields CDR1 MDHEN and CDR2 SYDVKM. The CDR3 bases are TGTGCCACGCGGACAGGGGGCTGGTACACTGAAGCTTTCTTT. Translated: CATRTGGWYTEAFF.

The chain employs TRBV27 and TRBJ1-4; 8 bases align to TRBD1. This CDR3 comprises 15 residues. The germline V gene encodes CDR1 MNHEY and CDR2 SMNVEV (reference sequence). The junction had 10 bases not matched to a gene; V was cut back by 5 bases and J by 8 bases. The CDR3, as DNA: TGTGCCAGCAGTCGACGGACAGGGTTGCGAGAAAAACTGTTTTTT. It is translated as CASSRRTGLREKLFF.

This sequence joins TRBV7-9 and TRBJ2-5; 12 positions agree with TRBD2. With V trimmed by 4 bases and J by 4 bases, 4 bases remained unmatched. Per the germline V gene, CDR1 is SEHNR and CDR2 is FQNEAQ (reference sequence). The CDR3 is 15 amino acids. DNA of the CDR3: TGTGCCAGCAGCTCAGGACTAGCGGGAACAGAGACCCAGTACTTC. Translation: CASSSGLAGTETQYF.

V usage is TRBV27 and J usage is TRBJ2-7, with D perhaps TRBD1 (5 bases). Looked up from germline, CDR1 is MNHEY and CDR2 is SMNVEV (reference sequence). The CDR3 consists of 14 residues. Trimming took off 4 bases at V and 2 bases at J, with 12 bases between the two ends. The CDR3 spells CASSSAGWTYEQYF. The CDR3 DNA is TGTGCCAGCAGTTCAGCAGGGTGGACCTACGAGCAGTACTTC.

There are a few counts of this clone. The chain employs TRBV5-6 and TRBJ2-2; D might be TRBD1 (5 bases). Germline V CDR1 and CDR2: SGHDT, YYEEEE. V was pared by 0 bases and J by 4 bases, with 10 bases between. This CDR3 comprises 15 residues. CDR3 protein: CASSLGRVRTGELFF. CDR3 sequence (DNA): TGTGCCAGCAGCTTGGGCAGGGTGCGCACCGGGGAGCTGTTTTTT.

This clone was recorded only once. The chain carries TRBV3-1 (or the pseudogene TRBV3-2) and TRBJ2-7, with D tentatively TRBD1 (5 bases). The V end lost 4 bases, the J end lost 4 bases, and 17 bases lay between the germline ends. The CDR3 sequence is 15 residues long. Germline lookup yields CDR1 LGHDT and CDR2 YNNKEL (reference sequence). The DNA of the CDR3 is TGTGCCAGCAGCCGATCCCGCAGGGTGGAGTACGAGCAGTACTTC. As protein: CASSRSRRVEYEQYF.

This clone turned up a few times. The V and J genes are TRBV6-5 and TRBJ1-5, with D perhaps matching TRBD1 (5 bases). The CDR3 is made up of 15 amino acids. Germline V CDR1 and CDR2: MNHEY, SVGAGI. Trimming stripped 6 bases from V and 5 bases from J, with 17 bases between. CDR3 sequence: CASSKSSGSHQPQHF. The CDR3 nucleotides read TGTGCCAGCAGCAAAAGCTCAGGGTCACATCAGCCCCAGCATTTT.

The V and J genes are TRBV19 and TRBJ2-1, with 7 bases fitting TRBD2. CDR3 length equals 16 residues. V lost 3 bases to trimming and J lost 0 bases; unmatched junction nucleotides: 5. The V gene's germline CDR1 is LNHDA and CDR2 SQIVND (reference sequence). CDR3 loop: CASSISAGSSYNEQFF. DNA of the CDR3: TGTGCCAGTAGTATCTCAGCGGGAAGCTCCTACAATGAGCAGTTCTTC.

This clone was picked up one time. The J gene is TRBJ2-1, the V gene TRBV9; 7 bases line up with TRBD1. The CDR3 length is 15 residues. Germline V lookup: CDR1 SGDLS, CDR2 YYNGEE. Trimming cost V 0 bases and J 5 bases; bases outside gene matches: 5. CDR3 residues: CASSVGQGVHNEQFF. In nucleotides, the CDR3 is TGTGCCAGCAGCGTAGGACAGGGAGTGCACAATGAGCAGTTCTTC.

The CDR3 loop reads CASSFRGANTEAFF. CDR3 DNA: TGCGCCAGCAGCTTCCGGGGAGCCAACACTGAAGCTTTCTTT. V usage is TRBV5-1 and J usage is TRBJ1-1; D unclear. Germline-derived CDR1 and CDR2 are SGHRS and YFSETQ. The CDR3 runs to 14 residues. V was trimmed by 2 bases and J by 2 bases, leaving 10 bases between them.

This CDR3 reads CASSEPKGMTRETQYF. The CDR3 coding sequence is TGTGCCAGCAGCGAGCCTAAGGGGATGACTCGGGAGACCCAGTACTTC. The chain carries TRBV5-4 and TRBJ2-5; maybe TRBD1 (5 bases). V was pared by 4 bases and J by 5 bases, with 21 bases between. CDR3 length: 16 amino acids. Germline CDR1 is SGHNT and CDR2 is YYREEE (reference sequence).

This chain joins TRBV19 and TRBJ1-3; D is possibly TRBD1 (6 bases). This CDR3 is 17 amino acids long. The germline V and J ends were trimmed by 2 bases and 0 bases, with 14 bases remaining between them. Germline V gene sequence: CDR1 LNHDA, CDR2 SQIVND (reference sequence). CDR3 in DNA: TGTGCCAGTAGTATACTGGGCCAGGGGAGCTCTGGAAACACCATATATTTT. Protein: CASSILGQGSSGNTIYF.

The chain joins TRBV18 to TRBJ2-1; D is ambiguous. V dropped 5 bases and J dropped 8 bases, with 13 bases sitting between them. The germline CDR1 and CDR2 sequences are KGHSH and LQKENI. CDR3 length equals 13 residues. CDR3 DNA: TGTGCCAGCTCATCGACAATGAAGGATGAGCAGTTCTTC. The encoded protein is CASSSTMKDEQFF.

V usage is TRBV5-1 and J usage is TRBJ2-1; maybe TRBD1 (5 bases). Trimming took off 2 bases at V and 0 bases at J, with 9 bases between the two ends. The CDR3 extends over 15 amino acids. Germline V gives CDR1 SGHRS, CDR2 YFSETQ. The CDR3 nucleotides read TGCGCCAGCAGCTTTCAGGGTTACTCCTACAATGAGCAGTTCTTC. Protein: CASSFQGYSYNEQFF.

The V and J genes are TRBV5-8 and TRBJ1-1, with 9 positions matching TRBD1. Per germline, CDR1 SGHTS and CDR2 YDEGEE. V lost 2 bases and J lost 4; bases outside the gene matches: 6. There are 15 residues in the CDR3. The CDR3 reads CASSFRDRVITEAFF. The CDR3 DNA sequence: TGTGCCAGCAGCTTCCGGGACAGGGTAATCACTGAAGCTTTCTTT.

This clone has more than one count but fewer than ten. The chain has TRBV6-5 and TRBJ1-1; 7 bases map to TRBD1. The CDR3 consists of 14 residues. CDR1 MNHEY and CDR2 SVGAGI come from the germline V gene. Germline trimming cut 8 bases from V and 4 bases from J; bases unmatched to any gene: 10. Here the CDR3 reads CASGQQGSSTEAFF. In DNA, the CDR3 is TGTGCCAGCGGTCAACAGGGGTCTAGCACTGAAGCTTTCTTT.

This chain links TRBV4-2 with TRBJ2-7, with TRBD2 matching over 7 bases. With 0 bases clipped from V and 3 bases from J, the junction kept 5 bases outside the gene matches. CDR1 LGHNA and CDR2 YNFKEQ come from the germline V gene. CDR3 length: 15 residues. The CDR3 loop is CASSQEVGGSYEQYF. In nucleotides, the CDR3 is TGTGCCAGCAGCCAAGAGGTGGGGGGGAGCTACGAGCAGTACTTC.

Written as DNA, the CDR3 is TGTGCCAGCAGCTCCGGACAGCCCGGGGAGCTGTTTTTT. It specifies CASSSGQPGELFF. This chain connects TRBV7-2 to TRBJ2-2; TRBD1 might be the D (6 bases). Trimming cost V 4 bases and J 6 bases, with 9 bases left between them. CDR3 size: 13 residues. CDR1 is SGHTA and CDR2 is FQGNSA in the germline V gene.

The chain joins TRBV10-2 to TRBJ2-1; TRBD1 matches at 11 bases. V shed 4 bases, J shed 7 bases, and the junction held 6 bases outside the gene matches. CDR1 and CDR2 from the germline V gene are WSHSY and SAAADI. This CDR3 is built from 15 residues. The CDR3 reads CASSADRGRANEQFF. CDR3 DNA sequence: TGCGCCAGCAGTGCGGACAGGGGGCGCGCGAATGAGCAGTTCTTC.

This clone was seen a few times. This chain joins TRBV7-8 and TRBJ1-2; D may be TRBD1 (6 bases). The V end lost 2 bases, the J end lost 3 bases, and 25 bases lay between the germline ends. CDR3 length equals 19 residues. Germline assignment: CDR1 SGHVS and CDR2 FQNEAQ. For the CDR3, the DNA is TGTGCCAGCAGCTTACCCCCGACAGGTCGGGATAAAGTGGACTATGGCTACACCTTC. Translated, it gives CASSLPPTGRDKVDYGYTF.

This clone was detected only once. The chain couples TRBV2 to TRBJ2-1, with D unclear. Trimming took 1 base from V and 1 from J, leaving 8 bases between them. The germline V gene encodes CDR1 SNHLY and CDR2 FYNNEI. This CDR3 spans 15 amino acids. The DNA of the CDR3 is TGTGCCAGCAGTGAAGATCAGTATTCCTACAATGAGCAGTTCTTC. It is translated as CASSEDQYSYNEQFF.

The gene calls are TRBV7-9 and TRBJ1-5; D is uncertain. Germline V gives CDR1 SEHNR, CDR2 FQNEAQ (reference sequence). The CDR3 spans 14 residues. V gave up 4 bases and J gave up 9 bases, with 16 bases separating them. CDR3 region: CASSSNGSFGPQHF. CDR3 bases: TGTGCCAGCAGCTCGAACGGTTCGTTTGGGCCCCAGCATTTT.